This is a list of T cell receptor beta chains from one sample in a study of cytomegalovirus exposure and HLA in healthy donors. Clones were read by immunoSEQ multiplex PCR, and TCRdb kept only the in-frame ones, dropping some. The sample lists about 280,000 clones, 85% to 90% seen once, with approximately 2.2% in the top ten. Specimen: PBMCs. The receptors come from a woman in her late teens or twenties in good health and CMV-seronegative. Both conserved end residues are part of each CDR3. The D gene is left open where the match is weak. Expanded clones get a size class; other rows say once, few or many, or leave the size out.

cdr3_aa cdr3_nt d_call clone_size j_call v_call
CASSENGAGGYGYTF TGTGCCAGCAGTGAAAATGGGGCGGGGGGCTATGGCTACACCTTC . . TRBJ1-2 TRBV6-1
CASSWATGGYEQYF TGTGCCAGCAGCTGGGCGACAGGGGGCTACGAGCAGTACTTC TRBD1 . TRBJ2-7 TRBV5-6
CARSLRGPGGNSPLHF TGTGCCAGAAGCTTGAGAGGGCCAGGGGGAAATTCACCCCTCCACTTT TRBD1 . TRBJ1-6 TRBV5-3
CSVESGGVGHGYTF TGCAGCGTCGAAAGCGGGGGGGTAGGGCATGGCTACACCTTC . . TRBJ1-2 TRBV29-1
CASSDSFYEQYF TGCGCCAGCAGCGACAGCTTCTACGAGCAGTACTTC . . TRBJ2-7 TRBV5-1
CATSRDLASGANVLTF TGTGCCACCAGCAGAGATTTGGCATCTGGGGCCAACGTCCTGACTTTC . . TRBJ2-6 TRBV15
CASSLPGQGVFF TGTGCCAGCAGTTTACCGGGACAGGGAGTGTTTTTT TRBD1 . TRBJ2-2 TRBV27
CASSYSGGGQADTQYF TGTGCCAGCAGTTACTCAGGGGGGGGCCAAGCAGATACGCAGTATTTT . . TRBJ2-3 TRBV6-6
CASSPGQSSYEQYF TGTGCCAGCAGCCCGGGACAGAGCTCCTACGAGCAGTACTTC TRBD1 few TRBJ2-7 TRBV6-5
CASAPNSGNFYEQYF TGCGCCTCAGCCCCTAATTCGGGTAATTTCTACGAGCAGTACTTC . . TRBJ2-7 TRBV4-1
CAWKTGKGTTNEKLFF TGTGCCTGGAAAACAGGGAAGGGAACAACTAATGAAAAACTGTTTTTT . . TRBJ1-4 TRBV30
CASSARTGFYEQYF TGTGCCAGCAGTGCGAGGACAGGGTTTTACGAGCAGTACTTC TRBD1 . TRBJ2-7 TRBV25-1
CASSQDRYVAGLSSYEQYF TGCGCCAGCAGCCAAGATCGGTATGTAGCGGGGTTAAGCTCCTACGAGCAGTACTTC TRBD2 . TRBJ2-7 TRBV4-1
CASKAGTEHSGYTF TGTGCCAGTAAAGCCGGGACAGAGCATTCCGGCTACACCTTC TRBD1 . TRBJ1-2 TRBV7-2
CASSPRRAGFEMNTEAFF TGTGCCAGCAGCCCCAGGAGGGCCGGATTTGAAATGAACACTGAAGCTTTCTTT . . TRBJ1-1 TRBV7-9
CASRLGQGRVGSPLHF TGTGCCAGCAGACTCGGACAGGGTAGAGTGGGTTCACCCCTCCACTTT TRBD1 few TRBJ1-6 TRBV5-6
CASTNSYEQYF TGTGCCAGCACGAACTCGTACGAGCAGTACTTC . once TRBJ2-7 TRBV6-6
CASYLWGGHNYGYTF TGTGCCAGCTACCTTTGGGGGGGACACAATTATGGCTACACCTTC . . TRBJ1-2 TRBV7-2
CASSLARGDGYTF TGTGCCAGCAGTTTGGCCAGGGGTGATGGCTACACCTTC . . TRBJ1-2 TRBV27
CASSLVSSGGAYWYNEQFF TGTGCCAGCAGCTTGGTGTCTAGCGGGGGGGCTTATTGGTACAATGAGCAGTTCTTC TRBD2 . TRBJ2-1 TRBV5-6
CSVGDSSLPQHF TGCAGCGTTGGGGACAGTAGTTTGCCCCAGCATTTT TRBD1 . TRBJ1-5 TRBV29-1
CAISDGQYGYTF TGTGCCATCAGTGACGGACAGTATGGCTACACCTTC . . TRBJ1-2 TRBV10-3
CASSFLQGLSYEQYF TGTGCCAGCAGCTTCCTACAGGGGCTCTCCTACGAGCAGTACTTC TRBD1 . TRBJ2-7 TRBV11-1
CASERAGGRTGELFF TGTGCCAGCGAGCGGGCGGGGGGGCGTACCGGGGAGCTGTTTTTT TRBD2 . TRBJ2-2 TRBV5-4
CASSTVYEQYF TGTGCCAGCAGCACAGTCTACGAGCAGTACTTC . . TRBJ2-7 TRBV6-5
CASLAGRGTDTQYF TGTGCCAGCCTCGCAGGGAGGGGCACAGATACGCAGTATTTT TRBD2 . TRBJ2-3 TRBV27
CASSLLGSMNTEAFF TGTGCCAGCAGTTTATTGGGCAGTATGAACACTGAAGCTTTCTTT . once TRBJ1-1 TRBV27
CASSSQGSSYEQYF TGTGCCAGCAGCTCCCAGGGCTCATCTTACGAGCAGTACTTC . . TRBJ2-7 TRBV2
CASSQGRAYEQYF TGCGCCAGCAGCCAAGGGCGGGCCTACGAGCAGTACTTC . . TRBJ2-7 TRBV4-1
CASSQSLAGGRNEQYF TGTGCCAGCAGCCAGAGTCTAGCGGGGGGGAGAAACGAGCAGTACTTC TRBD2 . TRBJ2-7 TRBV4-2
CASSKGDRERETQYF TGTGCCAGCAGCAAAGGGGACAGGGAACGGGAGACCCAGTACTTC . once TRBJ2-5 TRBV21-1
CASSLYSGIYNEQFF TGTGCCAGCAGCTTGTATTCGGGGATTTACAATGAGCAGTTCTTC . few TRBJ2-1 TRBV5-6
CASQNRKTGVREKLFF TGTGCCAGTCAAAATCGGAAAACAGGGGTCCGAGAAAAACTGTTTTTT TRBD1 . TRBJ1-4 TRBV19
CAIRGYRGRHGYTF TGTGCCATCAGGGGGTACAGGGGCCGACATGGCTACACCTTC TRBD1 . TRBJ1-2 TRBV10-3
CASRFQGERYEQYF TGTGCCAGCAGATTTCAGGGGGAGAGGTACGAGCAGTACTTC TRBD1 . TRBJ2-7 TRBV2
CASSPQGHETQYF TGTGCCAGCAGCCCACAGGGACACGAGACCCAGTACTTC . . TRBJ2-5 TRBV7-3
CASSLLNRGEQYF TGTGCCAGCAGCTTGCTAAACCGCGGGGAGCAGTACTTC . . TRBJ2-7 TRBV5-4
CASSPPLRDRQGLTDTQYF TGTGCCAGCAGTCCCCCTTTGAGAGACAGGCAGGGCCTCACAGATACGCAGTATTTT . . TRBJ2-3 TRBV7-6
CASRRGGRRDTQYF TGTGCCAGCAGACGCGGTGGCCGACGGGATACGCAGTATTTT . . TRBJ2-3 TRBV5-4
CASSEGSLRFGAFF TGTGCCAGCAGTGAGGGCAGTTTGAGATTTGGAGCTTTCTTT . . TRBJ1-1 TRBV2
CASGPDSANTEAFF TGTGCCAGCGGCCCTGACAGCGCGAACACTGAAGCTTTCTTT . . TRBJ1-1 TRBV2
CASRPQVSSDGYTF TGTGCCAGCAGACCACAGGTGTCGAGCGATGGCTACACCTTC . . TRBJ1-2 TRBV6-1
CASSFAGGNTEAFF TGTGCCAGCAGCTTTGCGGGTGGGAACACTGAAGCTTTCTTT . few TRBJ1-1 TRBV7-9
CASRRVGNQPQHF TGTGCCAGCAGGCGGGTTGGCAATCAGCCCCAGCATTTT . . TRBJ1-5 TRBV27
CASRAGGEGLFF TGTGCCAGCAGGGCAGGGGGCGAGGGACTGTTTTTT TRBD1 . TRBJ1-4 TRBV2
CASRGGRGQQSYEQYF TGCGCCAGCAGGGGCGGGCGGGGGCAGCAGTCCTACGAGCAGTACTTC . . TRBJ2-7 TRBV5-1
CSSSLGGNTEAFF TGTTCCAGCAGCTTGGGAGGGAACACTGAAGCTTTCTTT . few TRBJ1-1 TRBV7-9
CASSTELYNEQFF TGTGCCAGCAGCACAGAATTATACAATGAGCAGTTCTTC . . TRBJ2-1 TRBV9
CASGLPGLPYEQYF TGTGCTAGTGGTTTACCGGGTCTACCCTACGAGCAGTACTTC . . TRBJ2-7 TRBV12-5
CASSPTGRPGTDTQYF TGTGCCAGCAGCCCCACAGGGCGTCCGGGCACAGATACGCAGTATTTT . . TRBJ2-3 TRBV7-9
CASSVGLAGASYEQYF TGTGCCAGCAGCGTCGGACTAGCGGGGGCTTCCTACGAGCAGTACTTC TRBD2 . TRBJ2-7 TRBV7-3
CASSPQGGIDYGYTF TGTGCCAGCTCACCACAGGGAGGGATAGACTATGGCTACACCTTC . once TRBJ1-2 TRBV18
CASSGGQGYMDEQFF TGTGCCAGCAGCGGAGGACAGGGGTACATGGATGAGCAGTTCTTC TRBD1 few TRBJ2-1 TRBV7-3
CASSPRTRNNEQFF TGTGCCAGCAGCCCACGGACTAGGAACAATGAGCAGTTCTTC TRBD2 . TRBJ2-1 TRBV14
CASSLTRGRPDTEAFF TGTGCCAGCAGCTTAACGCGGGGGCGGCCGGACACTGAAGCTTTCTTT . . TRBJ1-1 TRBV7-9
CASSVSGQRYNSPLHF TGTGCCAGCAGCGTATCAGGACAGAGATATAATTCACCCCTCCACTTT . . TRBJ1-6 TRBV9
CASSDPSDRGTEAFF TGTGCCAGCAGTGACCCGTCAGACAGGGGCACTGAAGCTTTCTTT TRBD1 few TRBJ1-1 TRBV6-4